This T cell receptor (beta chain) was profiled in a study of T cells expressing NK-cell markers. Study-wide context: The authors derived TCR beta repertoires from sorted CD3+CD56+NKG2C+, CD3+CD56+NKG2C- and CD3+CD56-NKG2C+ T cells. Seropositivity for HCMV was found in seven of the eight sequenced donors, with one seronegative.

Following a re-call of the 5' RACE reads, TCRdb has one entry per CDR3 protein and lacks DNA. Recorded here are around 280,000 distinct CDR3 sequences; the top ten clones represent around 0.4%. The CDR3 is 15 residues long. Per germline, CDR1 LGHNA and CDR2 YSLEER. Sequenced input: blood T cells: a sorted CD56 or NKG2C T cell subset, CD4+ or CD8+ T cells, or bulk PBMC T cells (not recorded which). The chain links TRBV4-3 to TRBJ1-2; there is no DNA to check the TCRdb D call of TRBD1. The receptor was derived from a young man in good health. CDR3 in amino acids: CASSQDSGSNYGYTF.